Sequencing of this T cell receptor (beta chain) was carried out in a study of cytomegalovirus exposure and HLA in healthy donors. Findings and caveats of the study: In a later analysis, TCR beta V- and J-gene trimming was associated with a missense DCLRE1C variant. TCR sequences were mostly rare, though some public TCRs occurred in many donors. Accurate HLA-A and HLA-B prediction from TCR beta sequences was reported for most subjects. Earlier analysis yielded a pattern in which most TCR beta V segments were productive about 87% or about 30% of the time.

PCR was performed using 60 Vbeta and 13 Jbeta primers. Sequenced by immunoSEQ multiplex PCR; TCRdb stores in-frame clones only, minus some. The sample consists of about 150,000 clones, around three quarters of them appearing once. A remark on this clone: Its antigen remains unknown.

CDR1 and CDR2 (germline): LNHDA, SQIVND (reference sequence). This CDR3 region has 14 residues. Between the trimmed V and J ends, which lost 2 bases and 2 bases, there was a span of 7 bases. This chain joins TRBV19 and TRBJ1-5, with TRBD1 as a possible D gene (6 bases). The TCR originated in a woman between 40 and 55 years old in good health and CMV-seronegative. Sequenced material: PBMCs. The CDR3 loop reads CASSISGGNQPQHF. Written as DNA, the CDR3 is TGTGCCAGTAGTATATCAGGGGGCAATCAGCCCCAGCATTTT.